What follows are 19 T cell receptor beta chains derived from one specimen sequenced in a study of cytomegalovirus exposure and HLA in healthy donors. The PCR employed 60 Vbeta primers together with 13 Jbeta primers. Using immunoSEQ multiplex PCR, the repertoire was profiled, and TCRdb retains in-frame clones only, with some absent. The sample lists fewer than 130,000 clones, 80% to 85% seen once, with around 3.2% in the top ten. The sequenced sample was PBMCs. These receptors all stem from a woman aged 60 to 75 in good health and CMV-seropositive.

The chain recombines TRBV18 with TRBJ2-7, with 8 bases lining up with TRBD1. This CDR3 comprises 14 residues. Germline values: CDR1 KGHSH, CDR2 LQKENI. The V segment lost 1 base and the J segment 6 bases; nucleotides outside the gene matches: 5. CDR3: CASSPQDRDFEQYF. CDR3 coding DNA: TGTGCCAGCTCACCACAGGACAGGGATTTCGAGCAGTACTTC.

The chain uses TRBV28 and TRBJ2-7; 8 nucleotides align to TRBD2. The V segment lost 6 bases and the J segment 5 bases; nucleotides outside the gene matches: 15. This CDR3 is 16 amino acids long. Per germline, CDR1 MDHEN and CDR2 SYDVKM. CDR3 sequence (DNA): TGTGCCAGCAGCCCACACGGGGGGGTGCCAACCCACGAGCAGTACTTC. Its protein product is CASSPHGGVPTHEQYF. Supplemented by reference TRBV28 and TRBJ2-7, the full variable domain reads DVKVTQSSRYLVKRTGEKVFLECVQDMDHENMFWYRQDPGLGLRLIYFSYDVKMKEKGDIPEGYSVSREKKERFSLILESASTNQTSMYLCASSPHGGVPTHEQYFGPGTRLTVT.

The rearrangement joins TRBV7-3 to TRBJ1-1; D call uncertain. The CDR3 spans 13 residues. Per the germline V gene, CDR1 is SGHTA and CDR2 is FQGTGA. Trimming took 5 bases from V and 0 from J, leaving 7 bases between them. CDR3 amino acids: CASSPRLNTEAFF. CDR3 in DNA: TGTGCCAGCAGCCCCCGGTTGAACACTGAAGCTTTCTTT.

The genes are TRBV5-1 and TRBJ2-1; 11 positions agree with TRBD2. Germline CDR1 SGHRS, CDR2 YFSETQ. Trimming took 3 bases from V and 16 from J; bases not matched to a gene: 3. The CDR3 is 11 residues long. The CDR3: CASSSSGRFFF. The CDR3 DNA follows: TGCGCCAGCAGCTCTAGCGGGAGGTTCTTCTTC.

The chain is built from TRBV6-6 and TRBJ1-1; a weak D match, TRBD1 (5 bases). The germline gives CDR1 MNHNY, CDR2 SVGAGI (reference sequence). The V end lost 5 bases, the J end lost 4 bases, and 11 bases lay between the germline ends. The CDR3 sequence is 13 residues long. The CDR3 coding sequence is TGTGCCAGCAGTGGCCGACAGTTCACTGAAGCTTTCTTT. The encoded protein is CASSGRQFTEAFF.

This clone has more than one count but fewer than ten. The chain carries TRBV9 and TRBJ1-2, with a weak D call TRBD1 (6 bases). The V and J ends lost 2 bases and 12 bases respectively, with 23 bases between them. Germline CDR1 reads SGDLS; CDR2 reads YYNGEE. This CDR3 is built from 15 residues. CDR3 sequence: CASSVDQDSHRFDTF. DNA of the CDR3: TGTGCCAGCAGCGTCGACCAGGACAGCCATCGGTTTGACACCTTC.

The chain is built from TRBV10-2 and TRBJ1-1; D is uncertain. This CDR3 contains 12 residues. V lost 8 bases, J lost 3 bases, and 10 bases lay in between. Per germline, CDR1 WSHSY and CDR2 SAAADI. The CDR3 DNA reads TGCGCCAGCTCCAACGAGGACACTGAAGCTTTCTTT. This encodes CASSNEDTEAFF.

The genes are TRBV5-8 and TRBJ1-5; the D gene is possibly TRBD1 (6 bases). CDR3 length: 15 amino acids. Germline loops: CDR1 SGHTS, CDR2 YDEGEE. With 3 bases removed from V and 5 bases from J, the gap between germline ends came to 15 bases. The DNA of the CDR3 is TGTGCCAGCAGCTCACAGGGCCCCCGAGATCAGCCCCAGCATTTT. As protein: CASSSQGPRDQPQHF.

The chain employs TRBV6-1 and TRBJ1-1; TRBD1 matches 8 bases. Germline V gene data show CDR1 as MNHNS and CDR2 as SASEGT. With 6 bases clipped from V and 5 bases from J, the junction kept 11 bases outside the gene matches. This CDR3 has 15 amino acids. CDR3 bases: TGTGCCAGCAGCCTCCTAACAGGGGGTAAAACTGAAGCTTTCTTT. Encoded protein: CASSLLTGGKTEAFF.

This clone has more than one count but fewer than ten. The V gene is TRBV29-1, the J gene TRBJ2-7; 11 positions agree with TRBD1. Germline trimming cut 7 bases from V and 6 bases from J; bases unmatched to any gene: 8. The CDR3 extends over 13 amino acids. Germline-derived CDR1 and CDR2 are SQVTM and ANQGSEA. The CDR3 region is CSAGTGTGGEQYF. CDR3 in DNA: TGCAGCGCCGGAACCGGGACAGGGGGCGAGCAGTACTTC.

This chain uses TRBV6-6 with TRBJ2-5; 15 bases map to TRBD2. V lost 5 bases to trimming and J lost 5 bases; unmatched junction nucleotides: 6. CDR3 length: 16 residues. CDR1 is MNHNY and CDR2 is SVGAGI in the germline V gene (reference sequence). The CDR3 DNA reads TGTGCCAGCAGTAGAGGACTAGCGGGAGGGACGGAGACCCAGTACTTC. Protein sequence: CASSRGLAGGTETQYF.

The J gene is TRBJ2-1, the V gene TRBV6-6; D perhaps matches TRBD2 (5 bases). Trimming took off 8 bases at V and 4 bases at J, with 18 bases between the two ends. The CDR3 is 15 residues long. The germline gives CDR1 MNHNY, CDR2 SVGAGI (reference sequence). CDR3 sequence reads: CASAPTGNRYNEQFF. DNA of the CDR3: TGTGCCAGCGCCCCCACCGGGAACCGTTACAATGAGCAGTTCTTC.

This clone appeared a few times. The gene calls are TRBV28 and TRBJ2-3, with 11 bases that match TRBD1. Trimming removed 5 bases from V and 0 bases from J; junction bases left unmatched: 7. This CDR3 region has 17 residues. Germline V lookup: CDR1 MDHEN, CDR2 SYDVKM. The CDR3 spells CASSLGQGARSTDTQYF. The CDR3 DNA is TGTGCCAGCAGTCTCGGACAGGGGGCGCGAAGCACAGATACGCAGTATTTT.

The gene calls are TRBV6-5 and TRBJ2-5; 10 nucleotides agree with TRBD1. Gene TRBJ2-7 matches the end of the DNA better, so the J call may be wrong. The CDR3 covers 14 residues. Germline assignment: CDR1 MNHEY and CDR2 SVGAGI. In nucleotides, the CDR3 is TGTGCCAGCAGTTACCGGGACAGGGGCTACGAGCAGTACTTC. This encodes CASSYRDRGYEQYF.

V gene TRBV6-5 combines with J gene TRBJ2-1, with D perhaps TRBD2 (5 bases). Germline V gene data show CDR1 as MNHEY and CDR2 as SVGAGI. CDR3 length equals 13 residues. V was cut by 6 bases and J by 8 bases, with 14 bases left in between. The CDR3 DNA follows: TGTGCCAGCAGAGATATAGCGATCCATGAGCAGTTCTTC. Its protein is CASRDIAIHEQFF.

Comment on this clone: Additional DNA sequences in this sample encode the identical CDR3. This rearrangement joins TRBV18 to TRBJ2-2; perhaps TRBD2 as D (6 bases). V shed 2 bases and J shed 4 bases, with 17 bases lying between them. CDR1 and CDR2 from the germline V gene are KGHSH and LQKENI. This CDR3 has 17 residues. The CDR3, as DNA: TGTGCCAGCTCACCATTTCGAGACGGGAGTGTCACCGGGGAGCTGTTTTTT. Amino acid sequence: CASSPFRDGSVTGELFF.

This clone showed up many times. The rearrangement links TRBV7-2 to TRBJ2-7, with no clear D. CDR3 length: 15 amino acids. In germline, CDR1 is SGHTA, CDR2 FQGNSA. V gave up 6 bases and J gave up 4 bases, with 19 bases separating them. CDR3: CASRKISTTEYEQYF. The CDR3 DNA sequence: TGTGCCAGCAGAAAGATCTCTACAACAGAATACGAGCAGTACTTC.

J is TRBJ2-5 and V is TRBV28; no firm D call. The germline gives CDR1 MDHEN, CDR2 SYDVKM. This CDR3 has 13 residues. Deletions cut 3 bases from V and 6 bases from J, with 11 bases between. The CDR3 region is CASSFWSTKTQYF. The CDR3 nucleotides are TGTGCCAGCAGTTTTTGGAGCACCAAGACCCAGTACTTC.

The chain employs TRBV6-6 and TRBJ2-7; 8 bases are a match to TRBD1. Looked up from germline, CDR1 is MNHNY and CDR2 is SVGAGI (reference sequence). The ends lost 5 bases at V and 3 bases at J; junction bases unmatched: 6. This CDR3 comprises 14 residues. CDR3 region: CASSMGQAYYEQYF. In DNA form, the CDR3 reads TGTGCCAGCAGTATGGGACAGGCCTACTACGAGCAGTACTTC.